A single T cell receptor (beta chain) is shown here with its context. V gave up 4 bases and J gave up 0 bases, with 12 bases separating them. The germline V gene has CDR1 LNHDA and CDR2 SQIVND (reference sequence). This CDR3 has 15 amino acids. The data stem from a study of control samples from healthy donors and cancer patients. Produced via immunoSEQ multiplex PCR; TCRdb's table is partial and in-frame only. The sample lists fewer than 80,000 clones, nearly 90% occurring once. Sequenced material: PBMCs. The V gene is TRBV19, the J gene TRBJ1-1; a possible D gene is TRBD1 (5 bases). The sequence derives from a man aged 55-75 years with colorectal cancer. The DNA for the CDR3 is TGTGCCAGTAGTAATGGGGCAGCCATGAACACTGAAGCTTTCTTT. Translated: CASSNGAAMNTEAFF.